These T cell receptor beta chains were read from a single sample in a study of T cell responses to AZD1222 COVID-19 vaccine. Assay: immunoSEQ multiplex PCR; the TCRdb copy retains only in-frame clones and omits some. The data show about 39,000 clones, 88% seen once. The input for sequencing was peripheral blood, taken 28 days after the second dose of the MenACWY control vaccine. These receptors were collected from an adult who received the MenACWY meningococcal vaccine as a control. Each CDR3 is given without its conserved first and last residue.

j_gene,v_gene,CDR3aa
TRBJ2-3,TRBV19,ASSPGLFRTDTQY
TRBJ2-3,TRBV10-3,AISESARDTQY
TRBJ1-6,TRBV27,ASSFRSRWAGDNSPLH
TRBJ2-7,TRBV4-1,ASSQTVAGARYEQY
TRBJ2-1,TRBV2,ASSWDRGENEQF
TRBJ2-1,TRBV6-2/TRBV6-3,ASSYPGDNEQF
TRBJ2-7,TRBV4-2,ASSQALERGEQY
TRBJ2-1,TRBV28,ASRPWEGDNEQF
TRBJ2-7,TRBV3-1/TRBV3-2,ASSQAGWVEQY
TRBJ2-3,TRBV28,ASSLWAGEGTDTQY
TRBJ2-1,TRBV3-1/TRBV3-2,ASSVAGEDEQF
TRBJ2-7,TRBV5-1,ASSSTGPEQY
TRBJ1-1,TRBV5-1,ASSRGQGADRAEAF
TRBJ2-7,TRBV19,ASSQTTGIHEQY
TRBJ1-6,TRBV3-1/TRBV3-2,ASSLGQHNSPLH
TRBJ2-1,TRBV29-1,SVYGQGDNEQF
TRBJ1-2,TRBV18,ASSPQRGYGYT
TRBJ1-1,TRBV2,ASKEGGRVIAF
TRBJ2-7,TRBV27,ASSLGGGPTEQY
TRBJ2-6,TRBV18,ASSPPRGAGANVLT
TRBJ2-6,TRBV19,ASSTYTGYGANVLT
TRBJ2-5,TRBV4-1,ASSHHGTAQETQY
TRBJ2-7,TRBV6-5,ASSLGSIPSYEQY
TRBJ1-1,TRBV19,ASSIVELNTEAF
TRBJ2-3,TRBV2,ASKSGRDTQY
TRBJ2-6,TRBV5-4,ASSFGVLVSGANVLT
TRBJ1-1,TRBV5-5,ASSYLGGVAEAF
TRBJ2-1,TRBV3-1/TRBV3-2,ASSHRGNEQF
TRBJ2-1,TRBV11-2,ASSSRLEGGEQF
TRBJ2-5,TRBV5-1,ASSYRDLKETQY
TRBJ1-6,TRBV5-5,ASSLGAAGSPLH
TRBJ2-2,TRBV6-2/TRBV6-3,ASSRNRGRAGELF
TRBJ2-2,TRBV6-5,ASSYRTVNTGELF
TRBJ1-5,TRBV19,ASTLSLRPINQPQH
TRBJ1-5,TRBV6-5,ASSLQGNPAQPQH
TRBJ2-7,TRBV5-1,ASSPKSGAYEQY
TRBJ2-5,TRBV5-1,ASSLIGSETQY
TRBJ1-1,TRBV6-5,ASSYQGLNTEAF
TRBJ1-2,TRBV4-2,ASSLRQDSYGYT
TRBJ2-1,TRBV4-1,ASSQDDGAGGNEQF
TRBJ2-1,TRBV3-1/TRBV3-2,ASSQGLAGGANEQF
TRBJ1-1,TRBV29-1,SVGENTEAF
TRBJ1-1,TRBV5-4,ASSVLDRGAEAF
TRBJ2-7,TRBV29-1,SVEDISGEQY
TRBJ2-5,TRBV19,ASSMGGRARETQY
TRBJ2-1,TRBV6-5,ASSYSQEQF
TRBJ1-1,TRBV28,ASSLPMTGVTEAF
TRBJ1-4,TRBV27,ASSLYPGTEKLF
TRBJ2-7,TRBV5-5,ASSSPGQGVYEQY
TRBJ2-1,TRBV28,ASSLWSGTGAYNEQF
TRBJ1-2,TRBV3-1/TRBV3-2,ASSQVPGGGYT